Listed below are T cell receptor beta chains from one sample, sequenced in a study of cytomegalovirus exposure and HLA in healthy donors. Clones were sequenced by immunoSEQ multiplex PCR, and TCRdb holds only the in-frame ones, with some missing. The sample contains 150,000 to 200,000 clones, approximately 82% of which appear only once. The specimen was PBMCs. The receptors were gathered from a woman in her twenties or thirties in good health and CMV-seropositive. The CDR3 runs from the conserved cysteine through the conserved F or W. A D gene is named only where the DNA matches it firmly. A clone size is listed for some rows: how often the clone was seen (once, few, many), or a class if it is expanded.

d_call	clone_size	v_call	j_call	cdr3_aa	cdr3_nt
.	.	TRBV29-1	TRBJ2-7	CSVGMGLATSYEQYF	TGCAGCGTTGGGATGGGCCTGGCTACCTCCTACGAGCAGTACTTC
.	many	TRBV7-6	TRBJ2-2	CASSLFSTGELFF	TGTGCCAGCAGCTTATTCTCGACCGGGGAGCTGTTTTTT
TRBD1	.	TRBV28	TRBJ2-5	CASTLDRGPLPTQYF	TGTGCCAGCACTCTGGACAGGGGCCCCCTCCCGACCCAGTACTTC
.	.	TRBV28	TRBJ1-4	CASSSGVAGKGEKLFF	TGTGCCAGCAGTTCTGGGGTTGCAGGGAAAGGGGAAAAACTGTTTTTT
TRBD1	.	TRBV28	TRBJ2-7	CASSRTGTGGGEQYF	TGTGCCAGCAGCCGGACCGGGACAGGGGGAGGCGAGCAGTACTTC
.	.	TRBV30	TRBJ1-1	CAWQVLGHQAFF	TGTGCCTGGCAGGTGTTAGGACATCAAGCTTTCTTT
TRBD1	.	TRBV9	TRBJ1-2	CASSARTGIAGYTF	TGTGCCAGCAGCGCACGGACAGGGATCGCTGGCTACACCTTC
TRBD1	.	TRBV28	TRBJ1-2	CASSFSGQGAYYGYTF	TGTGCCAGCAGTTTCTCAGGACAGGGGGCTTACTATGGCTACACCTTC
TRBD1	.	TRBV27	TRBJ1-1	CASTRTGDTEAFF	TGTGCCAGCACCAGGACAGGGGACACTGAAGCTTTCTTT
TRBD2	.	TRBV4-2	TRBJ2-1	CASSQELLGGDEQFF	TGTGCCAGCAGCCAAGAACTTTTGGGGGGGGATGAGCAGTTCTTC
.	.	TRBV28	TRBJ2-7	CASTTRRRGGEQYF	TGTGCCAGCACCACTCGACGTCGTGGAGGCGAGCAGTACTTC
TRBD1	.	TRBV2	TRBJ2-2	CASKEAGGSGELFF	TGTGCCAGCAAGGAGGCAGGGGGTTCCGGGGAGCTGTTTTTT
TRBD1	.	TRBV14	TRBJ2-1	CASSPGTGMFYNEQFF	TGTGCCAGCAGCCCAGGGACAGGAATGTTCTACAATGAGCAGTTCTTC
.	.	TRBV6-6	TRBJ2-6	CASGGQGGTNVLTF	TGTGCCAGCGGAGGGCAGGGGGGAACCAACGTCCTGACTTTC
.	.	TRBV13	TRBJ2-7	CASSLRGEPSYEQYF	TGTGCCAGCAGCTTACGCGGGGAACCAAGCTACGAGCAGTACTTC
.	.	TRBV2	TRBJ1-1	CASREALLNTEAFF	TGTGCCAGCAGGGAGGCTCTCCTGAACACTGAAGCTTTCTTT
.	.	TRBV2	TRBJ2-5	CASSVSSGQETQYF	TGTGCCAGCAGTGTATCGAGCGGACAAGAGACCCAGTACTTC